This section outlines one T cell receptor beta chain sequence together with its context. Trimming took 1 base from V and 2 from J; bases not matched to a gene: 4. This CDR3 has 15 amino acids. Germline V gene data show CDR1 as MNHNS and CDR2 as SASEGT. In the original workflow: By means of reference gene primer amplification, nucleated cell counts were estimated. TCRdb's table, derived via immunoSEQ multiplex PCR, lists solely in-frame clones and lacks some. V and J calls and clone size are those listed in that table; D and trimming were worked out from the DNA. The sample lists 80,000 to 95,000 clones; around nine tenths were seen once. The sample comes from a study of blood T cell repertoires in COVID-19. Study summary: There were acute and convalescent COVID-19 samples, and they came from the United States, Italy and Spain. T cells, B-cell-depleted T cells, or PBMCs supplied cDNA or gDNA.

Sequenced: peripheral blood. This receptor was identified in a woman aged 70-85 years with acute or convalescent COVID-19. This rearrangement joins TRBV6-1 to TRBJ1-2; 7 bases match TRBD1. CDR3: CASSEERTGNYGYTF. The CDR3 DNA sequence: TGTGCCAGCAGTGAAGAACGGACAGGAAACTATGGCTACACCTTC.